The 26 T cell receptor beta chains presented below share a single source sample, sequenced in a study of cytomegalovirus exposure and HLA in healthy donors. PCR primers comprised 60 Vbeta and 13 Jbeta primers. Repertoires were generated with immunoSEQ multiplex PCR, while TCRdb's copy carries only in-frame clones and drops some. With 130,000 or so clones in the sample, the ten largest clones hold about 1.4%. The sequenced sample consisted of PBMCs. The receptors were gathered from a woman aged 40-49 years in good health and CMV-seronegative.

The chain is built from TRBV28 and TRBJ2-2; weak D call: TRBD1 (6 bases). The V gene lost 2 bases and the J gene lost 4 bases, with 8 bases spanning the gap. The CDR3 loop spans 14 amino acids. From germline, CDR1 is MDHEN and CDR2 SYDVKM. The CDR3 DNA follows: TGTGCCAGCAGTTTACCAGGGGCCACCGGGGAGCTGTTTTTT. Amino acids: CASSLPGATGELFF.

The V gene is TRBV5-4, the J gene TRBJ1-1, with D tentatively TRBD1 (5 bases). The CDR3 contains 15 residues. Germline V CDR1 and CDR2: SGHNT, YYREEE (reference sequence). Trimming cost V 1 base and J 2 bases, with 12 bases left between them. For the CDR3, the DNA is TGTGCCAGCAGCTTGACGGGGGGGGGTAACACTGAAGCTTTCTTT. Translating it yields CASSLTGGGNTEAFF.

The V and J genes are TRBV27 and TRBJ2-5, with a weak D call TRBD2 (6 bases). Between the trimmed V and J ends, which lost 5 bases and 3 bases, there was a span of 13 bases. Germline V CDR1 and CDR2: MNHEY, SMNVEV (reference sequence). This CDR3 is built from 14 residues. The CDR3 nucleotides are TGTGCCAGCAGTGCCCGAACGGGGGAAGAGACCCAGTACTTC. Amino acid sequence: CASSARTGEETQYF.

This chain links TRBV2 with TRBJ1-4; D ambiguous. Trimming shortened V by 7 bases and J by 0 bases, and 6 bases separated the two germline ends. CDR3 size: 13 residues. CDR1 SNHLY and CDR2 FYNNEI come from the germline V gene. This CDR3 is CASTGTTNEKLFF. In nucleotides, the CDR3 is TGTGCCAGCACGGGGACAACTAATGAAAAACTGTTTTTT.

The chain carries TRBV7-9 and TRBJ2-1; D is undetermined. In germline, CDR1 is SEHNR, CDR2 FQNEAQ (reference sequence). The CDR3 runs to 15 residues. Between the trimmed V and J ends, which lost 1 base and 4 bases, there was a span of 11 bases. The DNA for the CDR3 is TGTGCCAGCAGCTTAGGGTCAGGCCAGTACAATGAGCAGTTCTTC. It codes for CASSLGSGQYNEQFF.

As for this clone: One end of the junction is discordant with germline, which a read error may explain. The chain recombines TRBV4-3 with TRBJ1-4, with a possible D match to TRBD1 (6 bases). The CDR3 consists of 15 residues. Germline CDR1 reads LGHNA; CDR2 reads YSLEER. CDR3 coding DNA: TGCGCCAGCGGCCAATTCACAGGGTTGAATGAAAAACTGTTTTTT. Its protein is CASGQFTGLNEKLFF.

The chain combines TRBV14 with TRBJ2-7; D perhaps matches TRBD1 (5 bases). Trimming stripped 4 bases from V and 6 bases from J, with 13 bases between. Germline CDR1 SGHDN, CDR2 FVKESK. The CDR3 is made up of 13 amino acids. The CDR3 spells CASSPVRVGEQYF. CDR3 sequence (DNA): TGTGCCAGCAGCCCGGTCAGGGTTGGCGAGCAGTACTTC.

The CDR3 region is CASSLAAGTGENQPQHF. CDR3 DNA sequence: TGTGCCAGCAGCTTAGCTGCCGGGACAGGGGAGAATCAGCCCCAGCATTTT. The chain links TRBV7-2 to TRBJ1-5, with 10 nucleotides matching TRBD1. V shed 0 bases, J shed 4 bases, and the junction held 6 bases outside the gene matches. Germline V gene sequence: CDR1 SGHTA, CDR2 FQGNSA. The CDR3 contains 17 residues.

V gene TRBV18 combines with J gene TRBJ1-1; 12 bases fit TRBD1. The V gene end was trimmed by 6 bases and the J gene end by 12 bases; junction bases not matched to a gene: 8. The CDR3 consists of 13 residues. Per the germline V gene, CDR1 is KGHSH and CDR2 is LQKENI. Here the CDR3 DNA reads TGTGCCAGCTCCACGGGACAGGGGGCTTGGACTTTCTTT. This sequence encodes CASSTGQGAWTFF.

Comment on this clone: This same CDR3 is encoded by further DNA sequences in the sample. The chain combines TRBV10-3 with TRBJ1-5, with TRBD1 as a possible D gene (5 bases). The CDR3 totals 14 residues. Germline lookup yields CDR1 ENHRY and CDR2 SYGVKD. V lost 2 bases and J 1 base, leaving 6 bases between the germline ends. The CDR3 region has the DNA TGTGCCATCAGTGAGCGGGGGAGCAATCAGCCCCAGCATTTT. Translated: CAISERGSNQPQHF.

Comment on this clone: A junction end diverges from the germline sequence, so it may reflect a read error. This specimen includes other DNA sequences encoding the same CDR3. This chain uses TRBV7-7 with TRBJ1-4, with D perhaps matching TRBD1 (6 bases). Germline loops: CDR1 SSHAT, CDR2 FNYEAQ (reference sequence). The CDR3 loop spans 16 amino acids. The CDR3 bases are TGTGCTAGCAGCCTTTCACAGGGTGCAACTAATGAAAAACTGTTTTTT. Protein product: CASSLSQGATNEKLFF.

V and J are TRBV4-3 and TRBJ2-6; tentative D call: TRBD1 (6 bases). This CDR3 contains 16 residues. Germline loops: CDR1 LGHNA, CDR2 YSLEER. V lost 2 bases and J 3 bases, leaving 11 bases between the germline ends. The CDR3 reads CASSQFTGYGANVLTF. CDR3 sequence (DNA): TGCGCCAGCAGCCAATTCACAGGGTATGGGGCCAACGTCCTGACTTTC.

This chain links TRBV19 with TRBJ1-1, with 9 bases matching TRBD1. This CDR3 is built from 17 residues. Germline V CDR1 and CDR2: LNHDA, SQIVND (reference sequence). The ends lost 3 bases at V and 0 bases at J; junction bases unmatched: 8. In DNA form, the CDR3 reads TGTGCCAGTAGTATCTACAGGGGGCGGGGAGTGAACACTGAAGCTTTCTTT. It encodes CASSIYRGRGVNTEAFF.

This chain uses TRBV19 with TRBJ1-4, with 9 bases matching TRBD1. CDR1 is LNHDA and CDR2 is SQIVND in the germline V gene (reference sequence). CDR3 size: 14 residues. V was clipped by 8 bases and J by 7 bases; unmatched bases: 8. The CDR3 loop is CASPRQGEGEKLFF. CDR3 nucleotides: TGTGCCAGTCCGAGACAGGGGGAGGGTGAAAAACTGTTTTTT.

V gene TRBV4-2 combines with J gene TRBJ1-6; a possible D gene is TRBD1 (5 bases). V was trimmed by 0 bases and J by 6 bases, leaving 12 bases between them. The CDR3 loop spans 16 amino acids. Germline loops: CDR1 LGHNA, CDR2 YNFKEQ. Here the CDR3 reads CASSQEGTGSNSPLHF. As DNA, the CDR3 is TGTGCCAGCAGCCAAGAGGGAACAGGCAGTAATTCACCCCTCCACTTT.

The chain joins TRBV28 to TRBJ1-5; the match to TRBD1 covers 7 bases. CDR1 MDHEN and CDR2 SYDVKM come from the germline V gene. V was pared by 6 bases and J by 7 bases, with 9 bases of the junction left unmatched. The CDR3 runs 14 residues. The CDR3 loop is CASRFDRARQPQHF. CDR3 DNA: TGTGCCAGCAGATTTGACAGGGCGAGACAGCCCCAGCATTTT.

CDR3 in DNA: TGTGCCAGCAGCTTGGTGACAGGGAATAATTCACCCCTCCACTTT. Amino acid sequence: CASSLVTGNNSPLHF. The chain combines TRBV5-4 with TRBJ1-6, with TRBD1 matching over 7 bases. CDR1 and CDR2 (germline): SGHNT, YYREEE (reference sequence). J was trimmed by 5 bases and V by 0 bases; bases with no gene match: 2. The CDR3 covers 15 residues.

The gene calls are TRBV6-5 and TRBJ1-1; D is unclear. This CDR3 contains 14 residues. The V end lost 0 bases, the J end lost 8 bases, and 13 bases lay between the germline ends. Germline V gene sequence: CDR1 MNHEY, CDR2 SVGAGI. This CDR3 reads CASSYSSSRGEAFF. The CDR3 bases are TGTGCCAGCAGTTACTCGAGTAGTAGAGGCGAAGCTTTCTTT.

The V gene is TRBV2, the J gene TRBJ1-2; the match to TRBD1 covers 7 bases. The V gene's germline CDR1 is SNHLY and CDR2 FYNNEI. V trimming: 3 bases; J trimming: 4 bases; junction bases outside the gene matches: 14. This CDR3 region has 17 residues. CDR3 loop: CASSEGAGGVRIYGYTF. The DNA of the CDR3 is TGTGCCAGCAGTGAGGGAGCAGGGGGAGTAAGGATCTATGGCTACACCTTC.

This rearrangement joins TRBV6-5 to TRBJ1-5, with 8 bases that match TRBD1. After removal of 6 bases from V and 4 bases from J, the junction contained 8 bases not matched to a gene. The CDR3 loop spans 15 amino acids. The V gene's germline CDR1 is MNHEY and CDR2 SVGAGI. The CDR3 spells CASSPTDRGNQPQHF. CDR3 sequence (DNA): TGTGCCAGCAGCCCTACCGACAGGGGAAATCAGCCCCAGCATTTT.

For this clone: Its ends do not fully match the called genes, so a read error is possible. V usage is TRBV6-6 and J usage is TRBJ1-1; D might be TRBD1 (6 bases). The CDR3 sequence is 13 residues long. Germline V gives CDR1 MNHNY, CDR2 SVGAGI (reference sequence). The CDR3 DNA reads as TGTGCCGGCAGTTACGGACAGAGAACTGAAGCTTTCTTT. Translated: CAGSYGQRTEAFF.

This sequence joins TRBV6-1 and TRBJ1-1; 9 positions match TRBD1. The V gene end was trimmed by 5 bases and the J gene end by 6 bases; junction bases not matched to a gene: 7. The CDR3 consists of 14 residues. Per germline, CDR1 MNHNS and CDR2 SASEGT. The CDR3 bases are TGTGCCAGCAGTTCGGGACAGGGATCTCCTGAAGCTTTCTTT. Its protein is CASSSGQGSPEAFF.

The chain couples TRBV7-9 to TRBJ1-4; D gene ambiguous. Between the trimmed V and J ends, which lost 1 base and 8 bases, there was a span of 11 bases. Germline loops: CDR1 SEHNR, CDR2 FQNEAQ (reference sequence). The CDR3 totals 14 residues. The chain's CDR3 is CASSLGGQTEKLFF. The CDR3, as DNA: TGTGCCAGCAGCTTAGGTGGGCAGACGGAAAAACTGTTTTTT.

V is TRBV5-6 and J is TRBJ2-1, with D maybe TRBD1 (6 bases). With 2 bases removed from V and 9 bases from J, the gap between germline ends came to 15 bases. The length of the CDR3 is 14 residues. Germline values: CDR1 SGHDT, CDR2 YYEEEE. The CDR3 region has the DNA TGTGCCAGCAGCTTTCGGCAGGGGCAGGGTGAGCAGTTCTTC. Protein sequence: CASSFRQGQGEQFF. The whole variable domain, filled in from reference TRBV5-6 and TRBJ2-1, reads DAGVTQSPTHLIKTRGQQVTLRCSPKSGHDTVSWYQQALGQGPQFIFQYYEEEERQRGNFPDRFSGHQFPNYSSELNVNALLLGDSALYLCASSFRQGQGEQFFGPGTRLTVL.

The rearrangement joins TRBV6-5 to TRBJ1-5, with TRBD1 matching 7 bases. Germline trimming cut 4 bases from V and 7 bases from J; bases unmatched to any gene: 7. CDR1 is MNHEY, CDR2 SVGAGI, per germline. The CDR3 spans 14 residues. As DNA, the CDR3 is TGTGCCAGCAGTTCTCGACAGGGCAGCCAGCCCCAGCATTTT. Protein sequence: CASSSRQGSQPQHF.

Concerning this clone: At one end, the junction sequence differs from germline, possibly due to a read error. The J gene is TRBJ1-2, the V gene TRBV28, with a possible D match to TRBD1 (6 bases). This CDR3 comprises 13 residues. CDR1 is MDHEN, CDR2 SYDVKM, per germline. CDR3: CASSGTNNSGHTF. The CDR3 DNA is TGTGCCAGCAGTGGGACAAACAATTCTGGCCACACCTTC.